The text below deals with one TCR beta chain. In the authors' methods: Amplified reference gene primers provided the basis for estimating nucleated cell counts. Produced via immunoSEQ multiplex PCR; TCRdb's table is partial and in-frame only. Clone size and the V and J calls come from that table; the DNA yielded D and trimming. The table lists almost 85,000 clones, 80% to 90% of them singletons. This specimen belongs to a study of blood T cell repertoires in COVID-19. Whole-study context: Sites across the United States, Italy and Spain contributed samples from acute and convalescent COVID-19. Sources were T cells, B-cell-depleted T cells, or PBMCs; the material itself was cDNA or gDNA.

V dropped 7 bases and J dropped 6 bases, with 13 bases sitting between them. Germline CDR1 reads SNHLY; CDR2 reads FYNNEI. CDR3 size: 14 residues. Input material: peripheral blood. The source is an older man with active or convalescent COVID-19. The chain has TRBV2 and TRBJ1-6; D might be TRBD1 (6 bases). The CDR3 reads CASIPTGINSPLHF. The CDR3 bases are TGTGCCAGCATTCCGACAGGAATTAATTCACCCCTCCACTTT.